The entry that follows covers one T cell receptor beta chain sequence. The antigen is undetermined. The data derive from a study of shared clonotypes between healthy human individuals. Study summary: Per donor, CD8 memory used one plate, CD8 naive used two, CD4 memory used three and CD4 naive used three. Study-level results: Estimated richness was generally greater in naive than memory subsets.

Among the donors, all were Caucasian adults who lived in Nashville, Tennessee. Repertoires were generated with immunoSEQ multiplex PCR, while TCRdb's copy carries only in-frame clones and drops some. The sample lists hundreds of thousands of clones; about 78% were seen once. Trimming left V 9 bases short and J 9 bases short, with 21 bases between. The CDR3 runs to 14 residues. Germline loops: CDR1 SEHNR, CDR2 FQNEAQ (reference sequence). The TCR comes from a woman under 40 in good health. The source material was memory CD4+ T cells sorted from blood. Subset here: CD45RA-negative fraction. This rearrangement joins TRBV7-9 to TRBJ2-1; no reliable D call. The CDR3 is CASCGPLWFCEQFF. DNA of the CDR3: TGTGCCAGTTGTGGGCCGCTATGGTTTTGTGAGCAGTTCTTC.